Below, one T cell receptor (beta chain) is given with its context. The antigen is undetermined. A sort by CD45RO/CCR7/CD25/CD127/CD95/CD27 yielded CD4+ naive, central memory, regulatory and stem cell-like memory cells. The record originates from a study of beta chain features in type 1 diabetes. Study results and caveats: Type 1 diabetes patients showed a moderate but significant shortening of TCRB CDR3s in all four CD4+ subsets.

Trimming took 4 bases from V and 2 from J; bases not matched to a gene: 9. The V gene's germline CDR1 is SGHDN and CDR2 FVKESK. The CDR3 has 16 amino acids. Every isolated RNA sample was fully reverse transcribed, so sequencing captured expressed TCRB transcripts. The protocol was immunoSEQ multiplex PCR, while the TCRdb copy is restricted to in-frame clones and leaves out a portion. Seen here are some 290,000 clones, 20% to 25% observed once, and the top ten hold 0.012%. Sequencing input: naive CD4+ T cells from blood. The sequence was obtained from a woman aged 30 to 39 with type 1 diabetes. V usage is TRBV14 and J usage is TRBJ2-5; TRBD2 matches at 8 bases. The CDR3 protein is CASSRYREGPQETQYF. DNA for the CDR3: TGTGCCAGCAGCCGGTACCGGGAGGGCCCTCAAGAGACCCAGTACTTC.